This T cell receptor (beta chain) was identified in a study of blood T cells in healthy people across ages. Regarding the study as a whole: It was not known whether donors were CMV positive (a possible confounder of expanded clonotype changes). The lack of PBMC sorting stopped any conclusive naive versus antigen-experienced comparison.

The CDR3 has 21 residues. V gave up 8 bases and J gave up 0 bases; unmatched junction bases: 24. The authors drew around 9.3 milliliters of peripheral blood from each donor. Points on this clonotype: The antigen remains unidentified. This may stem from a read error, because a much larger clone lies one nucleotide away.

PCR was performed a second time for about 7 to 11 cycles using a sample-barcoded 5' primer and a J-beta primer mix. TCRdb re-called the 5' RACE reads with MiXCR, one entry per CDR3 protein. This table has more than 800,000 distinct CDR3 sequences, 29% appearing once. Sequences were obtained from blood. The chain uses TRBV12-3 or TRBV12-4 and TRBJ2-3; 9 positions match TRBD2. The clonotype was recovered from a woman of 80 years or more in good health. The CDR3, as DNA: TGTGCCAGCGGTTCCCGCCGGGGGGTTAGCGGGGGAGAATTTAGCACAGATACGCAGTATTTT. It codes for CASGSRRGVSGGEFSTDTQYF.